This T cell receptor beta chain was found in a study of blood T cell repertoires in COVID-19. Study summary: The analysed material was cDNA or gDNA that came from T cells, B-cell-depleted T cells, or PBMCs.

This clone was recorded once. The CDR3 is 14 amino acids. The germline gives CDR1 GTSNPN, CDR2 SVGIG (reference sequence). The V and J ends lost 3 bases and 4 bases respectively, with 15 bases between them. Libraries were prepared by immunoSEQ multiplex PCR; TCRdb keeps only in-frame clonotypes and omits some of them. Of approximately 140,000 clones listed, 86% are singletons. The chain joins TRBV30 to TRBJ2-5; the D gene is possibly TRBD1 (6 bases). This TCR derives from a man aged 70 or older with acute or convalescent COVID-19. The sequenced sample was peripheral blood. As DNA, the CDR3 is TGTGCCTGGAGCGGTACAGGGTTCGGAGAGACCCAGTACTTC. Amino acids: CAWSGTGFGETQYF.